This TCR beta chain was retrieved from a study of sequential checkpoint blockade in melanoma. The wider study: Randomization was 1:1 between first-line nivolumab→ipilimumab and ipilimumab→nivolumab.

Measured with immunoSEQ multiplex PCR; TCRdb has only the in-frame clones, and not every one. Of about 22,000 clones in the sample, roughly 80% were seen once. The V and J ends lost 0 bases and 2 bases respectively, with 10 bases between them. The CDR3 is 15 amino acids. Germline CDR1 and CDR2: MGHRA and YSYEKL. As to treatment: randomized to nivolumab then ipilimumab (arm A) or the reverse (arm B). No patient had prior DNA-damaging chemotherapy. Sorted cells were live CD3+CD8+, lacking CD19 and CD56, from PBMCs. Sequencing was performed on CD8+ T cells sorted from blood (inferred from file names), taken from a patient given nivolumab and ipilimumab in sequence. This chain uses TRBV4-1 with TRBJ1-2; perhaps TRBD1 as D (5 bases). This receptor was obtained from a human donor with melanoma. CDR3 sequence: CASSQDGGTNYGYTF. The CDR3 DNA reads TGCGCCAGCAGCCAAGATGGGGGGACGAACTATGGCTACACCTTC.